Listed here are 23 T cell receptor beta chains from one sample, sequenced in a study of blood T cell repertoires in COVID-19. The table came from immunoSEQ multiplex PCR; TCRdb's copy has only in-frame clones and leaves some out. The sample shows approximately 170,000 clones, over 80% of them seen only once. What was sequenced was peripheral blood. These receptors all come from a man aged 65 to 85 who had recovered from COVID-19.

The chain carries TRBV6-6 and TRBJ2-2; the D gene is possibly TRBD2 (5 bases). This CDR3 contains 13 residues. V was trimmed by 2 bases and J by 7 bases, leaving 8 bases between them. Germline V gene sequence: CDR1 MNHNY, CDR2 SVGAGI (reference sequence). The CDR3 spells CASSYVGGGELFF. The CDR3 DNA sequence: TGTGCCAGCAGTTACGTAGGAGGCGGGGAGCTGTTTTTT.

This chain joins TRBV5-1 and TRBJ2-2; 9 bases align to TRBD2. V gave up 4 bases and J gave up 1 base; unmatched junction bases: 2. This CDR3 is built from 15 residues. CDR1 and CDR2 from the germline V gene are SGHRS and YFSETQ. The chain's CDR3 is CASSHSGRNTGELFF. As DNA, the CDR3 is TGCGCCAGCAGCCATAGCGGGAGGAACACCGGGGAGCTGTTTTTT.

The chain combines TRBV2 with TRBJ1-5, with TRBD1 matching 10 bases. V shed 4 bases and J 1 base; nucleotides not matched to a gene: 1. This CDR3 comprises 15 residues. Germline V gives CDR1 SNHLY, CDR2 FYNNEI. Here the CDR3 DNA reads TGTGCCAGCAGTGGGACAGGGGGAAGCAATCAGCCCCAGCATTTT. This encodes CASSGTGGSNQPQHF.

The chain uses TRBV11-1 and TRBJ2-1; D not certain. CDR1 is SGHAT and CDR2 is FQDESV in the germline V gene (reference sequence). The CDR3 runs to 11 residues. V was cut by 3 bases and J by 10 bases, with 7 bases left in between. CDR3 in DNA: TGTGCCAGCAGCTTGAGGTGGGAGCAGTTCTTC. This translates into CASSLRWEQFF.

The chain combines TRBV7-9 with TRBJ1-1; TRBD1 aligns across 7 bases. The CDR3 has 15 amino acids. The ends lost 5 bases at V and 3 bases at J; junction bases unmatched: 9. Germline CDR1 SEHNR, CDR2 FQNEAQ (reference sequence). CDR3 nucleotides: TGTGCCAGCAGCCGACAGGGTTATAATGACACTGAAGCTTTCTTT. It specifies CASSRQGYNDTEAFF. The full variable domain, rest sourced from reference TRBV7-9 and TRBJ1-1, is DTGVSQNPRHKITKRGQNVTFRCDPISEHNRLYWYRQTLGQGPEFLTYFQNEAQLEKSRLLSDRFSAERPKGSFSTLEIQRTEQGDSAMYLCASSRQGYNDTEAFFGQGTRLTVV.

The V gene is TRBV5-1, the J gene TRBJ1-2, with 8 nucleotides matching TRBD1. Unmatched junction bases numbered 4, after V lost 2 bases and J lost 4 bases. Germline V lookup: CDR1 SGHRS, CDR2 YFSETQ. The CDR3 is made up of 14 amino acids. As DNA, the CDR3 is TGCGCCAGCAGCTTAGGGACAGGAGTCTATGGCTACACCTTC. Its translation is CASSLGTGVYGYTF.

This chain connects TRBV6-2 or TRBV6-3 to TRBJ2-7; a weak D match, TRBD1 (5 bases). V lost 2 bases, J lost 3 bases, and 11 bases lay in between. Germline V gene sequence: CDR1 MNHEY, CDR2 SVGEGT. The CDR3 has 14 amino acids. This CDR3 reads CASSYKGRGYEQYF. The CDR3 coding sequence is TGTGCCAGCAGTTACAAGGGAAGGGGCTACGAGCAGTACTTC.

The chain has TRBV15 and TRBJ2-1; 11 bases match TRBD2. The junction had 13 bases not matched to a gene; V was cut back by 1 base and J by 5 bases. This CDR3 region has 19 residues. Germline values: CDR1 LNHNV, CDR2 YYDKDF (reference sequence). The CDR3 DNA follows: TGTGCCACCAGCAGAGGGCGATTCCGACTAGCGGGACACAACAATGAGCAGTTCTTC. Translation: CATSRGRFRLAGHNNEQFF.

The CDR3 region has the DNA TGTGCCAGCCATACGGGCGCGGGACTACACAATGAGCAGTTCTTC. Its protein product is CASHTGAGLHNEQFF. The V and J genes are TRBV28 and TRBJ2-1; 7 bases fit TRBD2. Germline V gives CDR1 MDHEN, CDR2 SYDVKM. This CDR3 has 15 amino acids. V gave up 8 bases and J gave up 5 bases; unmatched junction bases: 12.

This rearrangement joins TRBV6-5 to TRBJ1-3, with TRBD1 as a possible D gene (6 bases). Trimming pared 2 bases from V and 0 bases from J, leaving 11 bases between. Looked up from germline, CDR1 is MNHEY and CDR2 is SVGAGI. The CDR3 runs to 16 residues. The CDR3 DNA reads as TGTGCCAGCAGTTACAATCCAGGGGTCTCTGGAAACACCATATATTTT. It yields the protein CASSYNPGVSGNTIYF.

This sequence joins TRBV19 and TRBJ1-1, with 8 bases that match TRBD1. The V gene's germline CDR1 is LNHDA and CDR2 SQIVND (reference sequence). The length of the CDR3 is 18 residues. Losses at the gene ends were 6 bases for V and 1 base for J; bases not matched to a gene: 16. This chain's CDR3 is CASRPRLAAGTGNTEAFF. DNA of the CDR3: TGTGCCAGTAGACCACGACTGGCGGCCGGGACAGGGAACACTGAAGCTTTCTTT.

The V call is TRBV7-2, the J call TRBJ2-2, with a weak D call TRBD2 (6 bases). This CDR3 comprises 14 residues. The V end was cut by 6 bases, the J end by 4 bases, with 12 bases between. Germline values: CDR1 SGHTA, CDR2 FQGNSA. CDR3 in amino acids: CASRRDSITGELFF. The CDR3 DNA sequence: TGTGCCAGCAGGCGGGACTCGATCACCGGGGAGCTGTTTTTT. The variable domain in full, with the rest retrieved from reference TRBV7-2 and TRBJ2-2, is GAGVSQSPSNKVTEKGKDVELRCDPISGHTALYWYRQSLGQGLEFLIYFQGNSAPDKSGLPSDRFSAERTGGSVSTLTIQRTQQEDSAVYLCASRRDSITGELFFGEGSRLTVL.

CDR3 in DNA: TGTGCCAGTATCTTGGACAGAACTAATGAAAAACTGTTTTTT. As protein: CASILDRTNEKLFF. J is TRBJ1-4 and V is TRBV19; D possibly corresponds to TRBD1 (6 bases). V lost 7 bases and J 1 base, leaving 10 bases between the germline ends. Germline V lookup: CDR1 LNHDA, CDR2 SQIVND (reference sequence). This CDR3 contains 14 residues. The full variable domain, rest sourced from reference TRBV19 and TRBJ1-4, is DGGITQSPKYLFRKEGQNVTLSCEQNLNHDAMYWYRQDPGQGLRLIYYSQIVNDFQKGDIAEGYSVSREKKESFPLTVTSAQKNPTAFYLCASILDRTNEKLFFGSGTQLSVL.

CDR3 loop: CASSFGGTGANVLTF. CDR3 coding DNA: TGCGCCAGCAGCTTCGGAGGGACTGGGGCCAACGTCCTGACTTTC. J is TRBJ2-6 and V is TRBV5-1; D perhaps matches TRBD2 (6 bases). The CDR3 runs 15 residues. Germline V CDR1 and CDR2: SGHRS, YFSETQ. Trimming cost V 2 bases and J 2 bases, with 8 bases left between them.

The chain recombines TRBV9 with TRBJ2-6; D not resolved. Germline values: CDR1 SGDLS, CDR2 YYNGEE. V dropped 5 bases and J dropped 3 bases, with 12 bases sitting between them. CDR3 size: 15 residues. This CDR3 is CASSQRAVGANVLTF. Written as DNA, the CDR3 is TGTGCCAGCAGTCAGCGAGCAGTTGGGGCCAACGTCCTGACTTTC.

The V and J genes are TRBV3-1 (or the pseudogene TRBV3-2) and TRBJ2-3, with 8 bases lining up with TRBD2. Looked up from germline, CDR1 is LGHDT and CDR2 is YNNKEL (reference sequence). V was clipped by 4 bases and J by 6 bases; unmatched bases: 3. The CDR3 is 13 amino acids. The CDR3 DNA reads TGTGCCAGCAGCCCCCCGGGAGGGGATACGCAGTATTTT. Translated: CASSPPGGDTQYF.

This chain links TRBV5-1 with TRBJ1-4; D is uncertain. The length of the CDR3 is 13 residues. In germline, CDR1 is SGHRS, CDR2 YFSETQ. V was pared by 0 bases and J by 5 bases, with 5 bases between. The CDR3 loop reads CASSLVQNEKLFF. The CDR3 coding sequence is TGCGCCAGCAGCTTGGTACAGAATGAAAAACTGTTTTTT.

The V gene is TRBV2, the J gene TRBJ1-3; D uncertain. CDR1 SNHLY and CDR2 FYNNEI come from the germline V gene. This CDR3 is 13 amino acids long. The germline V and J ends were trimmed by 9 bases and 1 base, with 10 bases remaining between them. CDR3 sequence: CASIRGSGNTIYF. DNA of the CDR3: TGTGCCAGTATACGGGGATCTGGAAACACCATATATTTT.

J is TRBJ2-3 and V is TRBV27, with D tentatively TRBD2 (7 bases). The germline V and J ends were trimmed by 4 bases and 6 bases, with 20 bases remaining between them. This CDR3 contains 16 residues. Germline CDR1 MNHEY, CDR2 SMNVEV (reference sequence). CDR3: CASSSSGGSLPDTQYF. The CDR3 nucleotides are TGTGCCAGCAGTTCGTCGGGGGGCTCTCTTCCTGATACGCAGTATTTT.

The chain joins TRBV29-1 to TRBJ1-1, with no clear D. The CDR3 consists of 13 residues. V was trimmed by 7 bases and J by 4 bases, leaving 16 bases between them. Germline V gene data show CDR1 as SQVTM and CDR2 as ANQGSEA. The CDR3 nucleotides read TGCAGCGCCGAGAGGGCTGAGGGCACTGAAGCTTTCTTT. Translation gives CSAERAEGTEAFF.

This clone has only one observation. The chain couples TRBV7-2 to TRBJ2-1, with 7 bases identical to TRBD1. CDR1 is SGHTA, CDR2 FQGNSA, per germline. The V segment lost 2 bases and the J segment 6 bases; nucleotides outside the gene matches: 4. CDR3 length: 14 residues. The chain's CDR3 is CASSLWAGGNEQFF. The CDR3 nucleotides are TGTGCCAGCAGCTTATGGGCAGGGGGCAATGAGCAGTTCTTC.

The chain combines TRBV11-2 with TRBJ2-5, with TRBD2 matching 9 bases. Germline lookup yields CDR1 SGHAT and CDR2 FQNNGV. V trimming: 4 bases; J trimming: 4 bases; junction bases outside the gene matches: 7. The CDR3 loop spans 15 amino acids. The CDR3 DNA reads as TGTGCCAGCAGCTCCATAGCGGGGGTGCGAGAGACCCAGTACTTC. As protein: CASSSIAGVRETQYF.

By proportion, this clone is medium-sized. V is TRBV9 and J is TRBJ1-4; 9 nucleotides match TRBD1. Germline values: CDR1 SGDLS, CDR2 YYNGEE. The CDR3 covers 14 residues. J lost 7 bases, V lost 4 bases, and 5 bases had no gene match. For the CDR3, the DNA is TGTGCCAGCAGCCCGGGGACAGGGTTTGAAAAACTGTTTTTT. This translates into CASSPGTGFEKLFF.